Listed here is a single T cell receptor (beta chain). These data belong to a study of PD-L1 blockade in urothelial cancer. Study at large: About 85% of the 29 patients were males with bladder-origin urothelial cancer. Median blood clonality was about 0.081, with around 83,000 unique TCRs.

Time point here: peripheral blood 6 weeks after treatment start. Trimming took 2 bases from V and 1 from J, leaving 9 bases between them. This CDR3 comprises 14 residues. Germline CDR1 reads MNHNS; CDR2 reads SASEGT. Repertoires were generated with immunoSEQ multiplex PCR, while TCRdb's copy carries only in-frame clones and drops some. Here the sample spans 35,000 to 55,000 clones, roughly 80% being singletons. The sequenced sample was PBMCs, obtained around atezolizumab (anti-PD-L1) treatment. The sequence derives from a man in his 60s with urothelial cancer. The chain joins TRBV6-1 to TRBJ2-7; no definite D call. CDR3 DNA: TGTGCCAGCAGTGAAACTCCCCCTTCCTACGAGCAGTACTTC. Translated: CASSETPPSYEQYF.